What follows are 5 T cell receptor beta chains derived from one specimen sequenced in a study of T-cell memory formation after mild COVID-19. Using its own MiXCR run on the 5' RACE reads, TCRdb lists one record per CDR3 protein. The sample has about 560,000 distinct CDR3 sequences; about a sixth are singletons. Sequenced: PBMCs or a T cell subset sorted from them (not recorded which). These receptors were taken from an adult woman who had mild COVID-19 (a few samples of this study predate the infection). Cell type and time point are not known.

DNA of the CDR3: TGTGCCAGCAGTTACTTCACAGGGACTAGCGAGCAGTACTTC. This encodes CASSYFTGTSEQYF. V and J are TRBV6-6 and TRBJ2-7, with 8 bases matching TRBD2. The CDR3 length is 14 residues. In germline, CDR1 is MNHNY, CDR2 SVGAGI (reference sequence). Trimming cost V 1 base and J 6 bases; bases outside gene matches: 5.

This clonotype was found many times. The CDR3 DNA follows: TGTGCCAGCAGCTTAAAGAACACTGAAGCTTTCTTT. Translated, it gives CASSLKNTEAFF. The genes are TRBV7-9 and TRBJ1-1, with unresolved D. CDR1 and CDR2 (germline): SEHNR, FQNEAQ (reference sequence). The CDR3 is 12 residues long. V was cut by 2 bases and J by 1 base, with 2 bases left in between.

The table lists this clonotype with a few counts. J is TRBJ2-7 and V is TRBV20-1; 10 positions match TRBD2. V lost 3 bases, J lost 9 bases, and 14 bases stayed unmatched. The CDR3 is 15 residues long. The V gene's germline CDR1 is DFQATT and CDR2 SNEGSKA (reference sequence). CDR3 region: CSASLRLAGVMGQYF. The DNA for the CDR3 is TGCAGTGCTAGTTTGAGGCTAGCGGGAGTAATGGGGCAGTACTTC.

This clonotype was observed a handful of times. The chain recombines TRBV19 with TRBJ1-5, with D possibly TRBD1 on 6 matching bases. V was trimmed by 4 bases and J by 5 bases, leaving 9 bases between them. This CDR3 has 13 residues. Germline assignment: CDR1 LNHDA and CDR2 SQIVND (reference sequence). As DNA, the CDR3 is TGTGCCAGTAGTAGGAGGGGGGATCAGCCCCAGCATTTT. Amino acid sequence: CASSRRGDQPQHF. The full variable domain, its missing parts supplied by reference TRBV19 and TRBJ1-5, is DGGITQSPKYLFRKEGQNVTLSCEQNLNHDAMYWYRQDPGQGLRLIYYSQIVNDFQKGDIAEGYSVSREKKESFPLTVTSAQKNPTAFYLCASSRRGDQPQHFGDGTRLSIL.

This sequence joins TRBV7-2 and TRBJ2-5, with 9 bases identical to TRBD1. The V segment lost 1 base and the J segment 2 bases; nucleotides outside the gene matches: 5. The CDR3 totals 16 residues. Germline-derived CDR1 and CDR2 are SGHTA and FQGNSA. The CDR3 reads CASSLGDRATQETQYF. The CDR3 nucleotides read TGTGCCAGCAGCTTAGGGGACAGGGCAACTCAAGAGACCCAGTACTTC.